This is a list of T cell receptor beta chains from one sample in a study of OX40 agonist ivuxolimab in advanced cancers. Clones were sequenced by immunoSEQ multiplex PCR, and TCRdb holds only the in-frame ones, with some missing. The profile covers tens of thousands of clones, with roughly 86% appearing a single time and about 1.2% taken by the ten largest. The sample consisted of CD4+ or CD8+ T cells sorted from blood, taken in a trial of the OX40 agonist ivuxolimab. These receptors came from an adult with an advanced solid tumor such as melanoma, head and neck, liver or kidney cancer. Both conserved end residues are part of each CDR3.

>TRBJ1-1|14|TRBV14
CASSLIGWNTEAFF
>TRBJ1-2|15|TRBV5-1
CASSLDRIANYGYTF
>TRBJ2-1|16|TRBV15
CATSRDKGQTGFGQFF
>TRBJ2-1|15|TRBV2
CASRSGTGGHNEQFF
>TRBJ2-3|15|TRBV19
CASSMPGGITDTQYF
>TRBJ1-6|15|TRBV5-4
CASSPYGTGNSPLHF
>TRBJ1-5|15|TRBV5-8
CASTGGRGSNQPQHF
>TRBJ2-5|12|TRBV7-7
CASSLAGETQYF
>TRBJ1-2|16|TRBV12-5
CASGSDSGASFYGYTF
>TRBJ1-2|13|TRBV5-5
CASSIGTGLGYTF
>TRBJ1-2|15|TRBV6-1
CASSEPGSGVDGYTF
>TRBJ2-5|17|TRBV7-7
CASSPRSGGTVQETQYF
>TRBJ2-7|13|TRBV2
CASSGQGFYEQYF
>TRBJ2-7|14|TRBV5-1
CASSLSGGRYEQYF
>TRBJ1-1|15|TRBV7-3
CASSLPGRMNTEAFF
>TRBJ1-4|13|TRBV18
CASSPPTNEKLFF
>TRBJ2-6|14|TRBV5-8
CASQRQSRANVLTF
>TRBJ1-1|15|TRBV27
CASRNPGTGVSEAFF
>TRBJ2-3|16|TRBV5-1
CASSLDGTGSTDTQYF
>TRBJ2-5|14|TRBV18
CASSPLSGQETQYF
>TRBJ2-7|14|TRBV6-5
CASSFSTATYEQYF
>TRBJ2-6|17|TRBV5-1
CASSWIPGTTGANVLTF
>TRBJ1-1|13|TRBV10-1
CASSEYPNTEAFF
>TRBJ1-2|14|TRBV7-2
CASSLEYRIYGYTF
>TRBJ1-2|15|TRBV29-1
CSAREGQGANYGYTF
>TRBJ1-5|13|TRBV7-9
CASSPQGNQPQHF
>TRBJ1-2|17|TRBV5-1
CASSLGGQGLTNYGYTF
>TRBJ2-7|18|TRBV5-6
CASSLGGQGLPVSYEQYF
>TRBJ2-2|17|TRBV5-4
CASSFGTSGGLTGELFF
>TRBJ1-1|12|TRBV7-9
CASSDRVSEAFF
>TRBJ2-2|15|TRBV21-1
CASSKAPEASGELFF
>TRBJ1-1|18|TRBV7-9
CASSLLPGQGARSTEAFF
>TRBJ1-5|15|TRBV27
CASRETHPSNQPQHF
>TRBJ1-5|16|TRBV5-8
CASSRRQKTGNQPQHF
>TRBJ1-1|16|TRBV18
CASSPNQGQGNTEAFF
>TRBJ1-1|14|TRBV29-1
CSVDVGGLNTEAFF
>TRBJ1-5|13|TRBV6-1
CASSPDRVQPQHF
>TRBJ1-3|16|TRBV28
CASSLYGTGLGNTIYF
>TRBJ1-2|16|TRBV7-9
CASSSASFQGANGYTF
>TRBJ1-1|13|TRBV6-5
CASSRQGVAEAFF
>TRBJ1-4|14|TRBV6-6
CASRLTGGIEKLFF
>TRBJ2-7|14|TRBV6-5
CASRGQELSYEQYF
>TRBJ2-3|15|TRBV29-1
CSVDPGLTPTDTQYF
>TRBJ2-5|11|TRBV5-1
CASSLVETQYF
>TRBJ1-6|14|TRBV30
CAWSGVGSNSPLHF
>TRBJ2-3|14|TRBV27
CASSLLVGSNTQYF
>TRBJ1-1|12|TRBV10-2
CASFGQNTEAFF